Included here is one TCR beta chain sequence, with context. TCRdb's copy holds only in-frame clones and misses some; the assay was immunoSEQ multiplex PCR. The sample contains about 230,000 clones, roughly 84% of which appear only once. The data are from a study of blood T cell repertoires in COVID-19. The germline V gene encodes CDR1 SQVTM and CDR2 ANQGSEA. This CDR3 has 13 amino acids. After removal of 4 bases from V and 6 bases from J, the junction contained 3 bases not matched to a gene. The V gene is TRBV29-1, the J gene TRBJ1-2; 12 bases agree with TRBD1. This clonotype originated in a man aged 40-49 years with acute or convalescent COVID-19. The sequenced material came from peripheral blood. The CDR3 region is CSVVGTGGDGYTF. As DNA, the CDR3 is TGCAGCGTTGTGGGGACAGGGGGCGATGGCTACACCTTC.